This passage covers 27 T cell receptor beta chains from one sample sequenced in a study of blood T cells in healthy people across ages. The second PCR ran 7 to 11 cycles with a sample-barcoded 5' primer and J-beta primers. TCRdb reanalysed the 5' RACE reads using MiXCR and keeps one entry per CDR3 protein. Found here are 1.2 million to 1.5 million distinct CDR3 sequences, roughly 59% of them singletons; the top ten hold approximately 7%. Sequenced material: blood. All receptors derive from a man aged 18 to 29 in good health.

This clonotype has only a few counts. This chain uses TRBV7-8 with TRBJ2-3; D is tentatively TRBD1 or TRBD2 (5 bases each). Germline assignment: CDR1 SGHVS and CDR2 FQNEAQ. This CDR3 has 16 amino acids. Deletions cut 5 bases from V and 2 bases from J, with 17 bases between. The CDR3 reads CASSQRDGEDTDTQYF. CDR3 DNA: TGTGCCAGCAGCCAAAGGGACGGCGAAGACACAGATACGCAGTATTTT.

The rearrangement uses TRBV2 and TRBJ2-1; 9 nucleotides match TRBD1. Germline CDR1 reads SNHLY; CDR2 reads FYNNEI. The CDR3 loop spans 16 amino acids. With 8 bases clipped from V and 4 bases from J, the junction kept 12 bases outside the gene matches. The CDR3 DNA reads as TGTGCCAGCTCCACGGACAGGGGACAGGGTTACAATGAGCAGTTCTTC. Protein: CASSTDRGQGYNEQFF.

This clonotype came up a few times. The chain links TRBV29-1 to TRBJ2-1, with 9 nucleotides matching TRBD2. This CDR3 has 15 residues. The junction had 11 bases not matched to a gene; V was cut back by 7 bases and J by 4 bases. The germline V gene encodes CDR1 SQVTM and CDR2 ANQGSEA. As DNA, the CDR3 is TGCAGCGCCGATTCGCGGGGGGGTCCATACAATGAGCAGTTCTTC. The encoded protein is CSADSRGGPYNEQFF.

This clonotype has a single count. The chain has TRBV25-1 and TRBJ1-4; unclear D gene. V was clipped by 4 bases and J by 7 bases, with 7 bases between them. Germline CDR1 is MGHDK and CDR2 is SYGVNS. The CDR3 covers 12 residues. For the CDR3, the DNA is TGTGCCAGCAGTGTCTCATTTGAAAAACTGTTTTTT. This gives the protein CASSVSFEKLFF.

A few counts support this clonotype. The V gene is TRBV5-6, the J gene TRBJ2-7; 7 bases map to TRBD1. The CDR3 has 15 amino acids. Germline trimming cut 4 bases from V and 0 bases from J; bases unmatched to any gene: 7. CDR1 and CDR2 from the germline V gene are SGHDT and YYEEEE. The CDR3 DNA reads TGTGCCAGCAGCACCGGGACAGATAGCTCCTACGAGCAGTACTTC. It specifies CASSTGTDSSYEQYF.

The rearrangement uses TRBV11-2 and TRBJ2-7; 8 nucleotides match TRBD2. The CDR3 has 14 residues. V lost 7 bases and J lost 2; bases outside the gene matches: 7. The V gene's germline CDR1 is SGHAT and CDR2 FQNNGV. In nucleotides, the CDR3 is TGTGCCAGCACCCGGGGGGGCCCCACCTACGAGCAGTACTTC. Translated: CASTRGGPTYEQYF.

J is TRBJ1-1 and V is TRBV10-3; 7 positions agree with TRBD1. Germline lookup yields CDR1 ENHRY and CDR2 SYGVKD. The CDR3 spans 13 residues. V lost 7 bases to trimming and J lost 1 base; unmatched junction nucleotides: 3. CDR3 nucleotide sequence: TGTGCCATCATGGGACAGCCGAACACTGAAGCTTTCTTT. It specifies CAIMGQPNTEAFF.

This clonotype was counted between two and nine times. The chain is built from TRBV7-9 and TRBJ1-5; D not certain. Trimming left V 5 bases short and J 7 bases short, with 9 bases between. Per the germline V gene, CDR1 is SEHNR and CDR2 is FQNEAQ (reference sequence). This CDR3 comprises 12 residues. This CDR3 reads CASSVNGQPQHF. The CDR3 region has the DNA TGTGCCAGCAGCGTCAACGGCCAGCCCCAGCATTTT.

This clonotype appeared a few times. The chain is built from TRBV6-5 and TRBJ2-7; D gene uncertain. The germline V gene encodes CDR1 MNHEY and CDR2 SVGAGI. The CDR3 totals 14 residues. Trimming pared 0 bases from V and 1 base from J, leaving 7 bases between. CDR3 loop: CASSYSSESYEQYF. CDR3 in DNA: TGTGCCAGCAGTTACTCGTCAGAATCCTACGAGCAGTACTTC.

The chain has TRBV6-6 and TRBJ1-3; D is perhaps TRBD1 (6 bases). This CDR3 region has 13 residues. In germline, CDR1 is MNHNY, CDR2 SVGAGI (reference sequence). Trimming removed 7 bases at V and 6 bases at J, with 13 bases between. The CDR3 reads CASKTGEENTIYF. The CDR3 coding sequence is TGTGCCAGCAAGACAGGCGAGGAAAACACCATATATTTT.

V and J are TRBV20-1 and TRBJ2-1; maybe TRBD1 (7 bases). In germline, CDR1 is DFQATT, CDR2 SNEGSKA (reference sequence). V was cut by 0 bases and J by 8 bases, with 17 bases left in between. The CDR3 sequence is 15 residues long. CDR3 DNA sequence: TGCAGTGCTAGAGATCAGGGGGGACCTTGGGATGAGCAGTTCTTC. It yields the protein CSARDQGGPWDEQFF.

This sequence joins TRBV15 and TRBJ2-1, with 10 nucleotides matching TRBD2. Germline V gene data show CDR1 as LNHNV and CDR2 as YYDKDF (reference sequence). The V gene end was trimmed by 3 bases and the J gene end by 7 bases; junction bases not matched to a gene: 9. The CDR3 contains 16 residues. CDR3 loop: CATSRESGGAVNEQFF. The CDR3 DNA reads TGTGCCACCAGCAGGGAGAGCGGGGGGGCTGTTAATGAGCAGTTCTTC. The whole variable domain, filled in from reference TRBV15 and TRBJ2-1, reads DAMVIQNPRYQVTQFGKPVTLSCSQTLNHNVMYWYQQKSSQAPKLLFHYYDKDFNNEADTPDNFQSRRPNTSFCFLDIRSPGLGDTAMYLCATSRESGGAVNEQFFGPGTRLTVL.

The CDR3: CASSQRRIVTEAFF. The CDR3 region has the DNA TGTGCCAGCAGCCAACGACGGATCGTGACTGAAGCTTTCTTT. The chain joins TRBV4-2 to TRBJ1-1, with D unclear. Germline assignment: CDR1 LGHNA and CDR2 YNFKEQ. This CDR3 spans 14 amino acids. V was trimmed by 2 bases and J by 5 bases, leaving 12 bases between them.

The chain links TRBV4-3 to TRBJ2-4, with 7 bases identical to TRBD2. This CDR3 is built from 20 residues. Trimming took 1 base from V and 0 from J; bases not matched to a gene: 15. Germline V gives CDR1 LGHNA, CDR2 YSLEER. For the CDR3, the DNA is TGCGCCAGCAGCCAAGGGTTGGGGAGCGGGGAGACCCTAGCCAAAAACATTCAGTACTTC. Protein product: CASSQGLGSGETLAKNIQYF.

J is TRBJ1-2 and V is TRBV9, with D maybe TRBD1 (6 bases). The germline CDR1 and CDR2 sequences are SGDLS and YYNGEE. Trimming removed 4 bases from V and 0 bases from J, with 16 bases in between. This CDR3 comprises 16 residues. CDR3 amino acids: CASSSPTGKANYGYTF. The CDR3 region has the DNA TGTGCCAGCAGCAGCCCAACAGGGAAAGCTAACTATGGCTACACCTTC.

The V gene is TRBV21-1, the J gene TRBJ2-7. TRBV21-1 is termed a pseudogene. CDR3 length equals 13 residues. The chain's CDR3 is CASRPGRPYEQYF. CDR3 DNA sequence: TGTGCCAGCAGACCAGGACGGCCCTACGAGCAGTACTTC.

The chain is built from TRBV6-1 and TRBJ2-4, with 7 bases matching TRBD1. The J call is in doubt because the DNA end fits TRBJ2-7 better. Germline values: CDR1 MNHNS, CDR2 SASEGT. The length of the CDR3 is 16 residues. The CDR3 region is CASSAFRDSVSYEQYF. CDR3 bases: TGTGCCAGCAGTGCCTTCCGGGACAGCGTCTCCTACGAGCAGTACTTC.

The chain employs TRBV4-1 and TRBJ1-1; 8 bases are a match to TRBD1. The V and J ends lost 4 bases and 3 bases, in that order; junction bases with no gene match: 7. The CDR3 is 15 amino acids. Per the germline V gene, CDR1 is MGHRA and CDR2 is YSYEKL. The CDR3 DNA follows: TGCGCCAGCAGCCGATGGGGCAGGGGGCACACTGAAGCTTTCTTT. It specifies CASSRWGRGHTEAFF.

The J gene is TRBJ2-5, the V gene TRBV12-3 or TRBV12-4; 8 bases line up with TRBD2. The junction had 10 bases not matched to a gene; V was cut back by 5 bases and J by 5 bases. CDR3 length equals 15 residues. The CDR3 DNA reads as TGTGCCAGCAGTGACGCCGGGACTAGAGGGGAGACCCAGTACTTC. It specifies CASSDAGTRGETQYF.

The rearrangement joins TRBV3-1 to TRBJ2-4; D remains ambiguous. This CDR3 comprises 14 residues. Germline CDR1 reads LGHDT; CDR2 reads YNNKEL (reference sequence). The ends were cut back, 4 bases at V and 0 bases at J, with 7 bases in the middle. CDR3 DNA: TGTGCCAGCAGCCTCGGGTCAGCCAAAAACATTCAGTACTTC. The encoded protein is CASSLGSAKNIQYF.

The chain carries TRBV28 and TRBJ1-1, with D uncertain. CDR3 length equals 13 residues. Per the germline V gene, CDR1 is MDHEN and CDR2 is SYDVKM. Trimming cost V 9 bases and J 1 base, with 12 bases left between them. CDR3 in DNA: TGTGCCAGTGCTCCCGCGGGGAACACTGAAGCTTTCTTT. As protein: CASAPAGNTEAFF.

This clonotype has only a few counts. V usage is TRBV12-3 or TRBV12-4 and J usage is TRBJ2-3; D is perhaps TRBD2 (6 bases). Trimming removed 4 bases from V and 0 bases from J, with 14 bases in between. The CDR3 is 16 amino acids. The CDR3 loop is CASSSAAGTSTDTQYF. CDR3 nucleotide sequence: TGTGCCAGCAGTTCCGCAGCGGGTACTAGCACAGATACGCAGTATTTT.

The V call is TRBV6-6, the J call TRBJ1-5, with 9 nucleotides matching TRBD1. Per the germline V gene, CDR1 is MNHNY and CDR2 is SVGAGI (reference sequence). With V trimmed by 7 bases and J by 4 bases, 8 bases remained unmatched. CDR3 length: 15 amino acids. The DNA for the CDR3 is TGTGCCAGCACCCCGGGACAGGGAGTAAATCAGCCCCAGCATTTT. It encodes CASTPGQGVNQPQHF.

The chain is built from TRBV6-5 and TRBJ2-5, with D possibly being TRBD1 (5 bases). The end of the DNA aligns better with TRBJ2-7, so the J call may be wrong. Per the germline V gene, CDR1 is MNHEY and CDR2 is SVGAGI. The CDR3 has 13 residues. The CDR3 reads CASSYNGANEQYF. The CDR3 DNA is TGTGCCAGCAGTTATAATGGGGCTAACGAGCAGTACTTC.

This sequence joins TRBV20-1 and TRBJ2-5, with D uncertain. The germline CDR1 and CDR2 sequences are DFQATT and SNEGSKA (reference sequence). The CDR3 covers 13 residues. V gave up 6 bases and J gave up 11 bases, with 22 bases separating them. The CDR3 protein is CSATPLDVDEQYF. CDR3 bases: TGCAGTGCCACACCCCTAGACGTGGATGAGCAGTACTTC.

The chain combines TRBV6-2 or TRBV6-3 with TRBJ2-1; weak D call: TRBD2 (6 bases). Per the germline V gene, CDR1 is MNHEY and CDR2 is SVGEGT. The CDR3 has 13 residues. Trimming left V 3 bases short and J 7 bases short, with 10 bases between. CDR3 sequence reads: CASSYAGRNEQFF. The CDR3 bases are TGTGCCAGCAGTTATGCGGGGAGGAATGAGCAGTTCTTC.

The chain has TRBV10-3 and TRBJ2-1; D possibly corresponds to TRBD1 (6 bases). Trimming removed 4 bases from V and 8 bases from J, with 15 bases in between. This CDR3 is 14 amino acids long. Per germline, CDR1 ENHRY and CDR2 SYGVKD. CDR3 sequence: CAISGITGTHEQFF. Written as DNA, the CDR3 is TGTGCCATCAGTGGGATTACAGGGACCCATGAGCAGTTCTTC.